This record looks at one TCR beta chain sequence and its context. An end of the junction differs from the germline gene, which may be a read error. The data originate from a study of CD4 and CD8 cells across lung adenocarcinoma regions. The length of the CDR3 is 16 residues. Per germline, CDR1 MNHEY and CDR2 SVGAGI. TCRdb independently ran MiXCR on the PCR reads; one entry per CDR3 protein. The sample includes some 14,000 distinct CDR3 sequences, just under 45% of them seen just once. Donors had localized lung adenocarcinoma, a non-small cell lung cancer. This TCR came from a male donor with lung adenocarcinoma. The CD4 and CD8 labels of this study may be unreliable. The chain is built from TRBV6-5 and TRBJ2-4, with TRBD2 matching over 7 bases. The source material was CD4+ T cells from the center of a lung tumor. This CDR3 reads CASSYSMAGAKNIQYF. The CDR3 region has the DNA TGTGCCAGCAGTTACTCGATGGCGGGAGCCAAAAATATTCAGTACTTC.